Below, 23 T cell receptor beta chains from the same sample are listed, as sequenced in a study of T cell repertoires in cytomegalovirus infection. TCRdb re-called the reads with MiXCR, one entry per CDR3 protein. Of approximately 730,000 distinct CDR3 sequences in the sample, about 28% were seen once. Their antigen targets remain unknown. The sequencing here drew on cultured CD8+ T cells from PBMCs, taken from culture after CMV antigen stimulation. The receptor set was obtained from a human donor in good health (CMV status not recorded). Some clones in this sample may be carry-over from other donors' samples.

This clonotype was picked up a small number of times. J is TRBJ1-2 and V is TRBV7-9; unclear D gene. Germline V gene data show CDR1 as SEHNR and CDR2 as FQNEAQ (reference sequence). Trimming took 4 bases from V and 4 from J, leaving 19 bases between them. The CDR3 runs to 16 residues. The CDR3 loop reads CASSSSAWWGFYGYTF. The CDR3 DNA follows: TGTGCCAGCAGCTCTTCCGCCTGGTGGGGATTCTATGGCTACACCTTC.

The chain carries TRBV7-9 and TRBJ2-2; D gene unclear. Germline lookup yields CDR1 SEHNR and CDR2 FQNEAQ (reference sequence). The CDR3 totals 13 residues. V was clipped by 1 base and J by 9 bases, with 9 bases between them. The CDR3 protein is CASSLEGARELFF. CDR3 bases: TGTGCCAGCAGCTTAGAGGGTGCAAGGGAGCTGTTTTTT.

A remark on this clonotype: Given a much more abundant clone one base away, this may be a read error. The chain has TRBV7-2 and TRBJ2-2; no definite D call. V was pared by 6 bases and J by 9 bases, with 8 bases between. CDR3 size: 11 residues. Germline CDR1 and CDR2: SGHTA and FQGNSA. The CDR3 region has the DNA TGTGCCAGCAGTCCCTGGTGGGAGCTGTTTTTT. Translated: CASSPWWELFF.

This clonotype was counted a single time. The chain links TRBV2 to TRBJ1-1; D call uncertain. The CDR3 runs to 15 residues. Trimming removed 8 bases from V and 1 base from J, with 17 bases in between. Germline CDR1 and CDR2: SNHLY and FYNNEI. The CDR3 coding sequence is TGTGCCAGCCTGTATAGGGTACAGAAGAACACTGAAGCTTTCTTT. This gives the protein CASLYRVQKNTEAFF. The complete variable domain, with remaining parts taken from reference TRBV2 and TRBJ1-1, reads EPEVTQTPSHQVTQMGQEVILRCVPISNHLYFYWYRQILGQKVEFLVSFYNNEISEKSEIFDDQFSVERPDGSNFTLKIRSTKLEDSAMYFCASLYRVQKNTEAFFGQGTRLTVV.

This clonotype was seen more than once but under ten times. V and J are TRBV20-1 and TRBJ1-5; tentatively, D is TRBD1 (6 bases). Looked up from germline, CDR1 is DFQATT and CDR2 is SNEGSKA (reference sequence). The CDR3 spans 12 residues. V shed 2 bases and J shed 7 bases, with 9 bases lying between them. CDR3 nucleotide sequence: TGCAGTGCTAGACCAGACAGGCAGCCCCAGCATTTT. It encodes CSARPDRQPQHF.

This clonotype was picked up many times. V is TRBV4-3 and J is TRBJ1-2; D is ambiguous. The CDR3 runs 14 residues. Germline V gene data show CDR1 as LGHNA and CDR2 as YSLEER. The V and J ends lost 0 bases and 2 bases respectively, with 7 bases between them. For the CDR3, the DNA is TGCGCCAGCAGCCAAGATCCGGGGAACTATGGCTACACCTTC. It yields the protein CASSQDPGNYGYTF.

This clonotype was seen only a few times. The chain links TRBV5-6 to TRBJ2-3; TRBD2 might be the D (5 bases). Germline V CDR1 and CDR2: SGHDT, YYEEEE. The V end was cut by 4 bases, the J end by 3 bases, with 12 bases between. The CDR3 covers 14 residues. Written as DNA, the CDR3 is TGTGCCAGCAGCGAAGGGAGACCTACAGATACGCAGTATTTT. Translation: CASSEGRPTDTQYF.

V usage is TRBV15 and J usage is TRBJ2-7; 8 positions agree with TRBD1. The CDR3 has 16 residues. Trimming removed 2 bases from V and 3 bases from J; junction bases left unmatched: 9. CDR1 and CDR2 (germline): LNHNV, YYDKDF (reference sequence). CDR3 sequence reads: CATSRIRETGDYEQYF. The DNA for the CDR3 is TGTGCCACCAGCAGAATAAGGGAGACAGGGGACTACGAGCAGTACTTC.

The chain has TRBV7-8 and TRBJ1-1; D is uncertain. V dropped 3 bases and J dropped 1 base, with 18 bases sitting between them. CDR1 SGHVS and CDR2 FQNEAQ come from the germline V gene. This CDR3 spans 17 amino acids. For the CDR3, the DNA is TGTGCCAGCAGCTTCCCGGGGTCTGGGGATTCGAACACTGAAGCTTTCTTT. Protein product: CASSFPGSGDSNTEAFF.

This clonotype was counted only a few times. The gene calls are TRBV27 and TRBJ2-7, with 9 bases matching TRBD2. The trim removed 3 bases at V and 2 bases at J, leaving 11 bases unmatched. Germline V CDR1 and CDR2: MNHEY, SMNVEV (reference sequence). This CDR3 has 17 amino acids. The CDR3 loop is CASSFSILAGITYEQYF. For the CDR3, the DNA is TGTGCCAGCAGTTTCAGTATTCTAGCGGGGATTACCTACGAGCAGTACTTC.

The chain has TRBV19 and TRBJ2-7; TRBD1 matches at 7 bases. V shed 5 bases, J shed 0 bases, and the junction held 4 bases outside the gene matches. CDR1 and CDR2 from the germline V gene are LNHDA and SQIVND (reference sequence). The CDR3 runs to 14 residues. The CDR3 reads CASSVRDSSYEQYF. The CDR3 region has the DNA TGTGCCAGTAGTGTCCGGGACAGCTCCTACGAGCAGTACTTC.

As DNA, the CDR3 is TGTGCCAGTGTCGCGACGGTGTATGGCTACACCTTC. This sequence encodes CASVATVYGYTF. This chain joins TRBV2 and TRBJ1-2; D is uncertain. This CDR3 contains 12 residues. Germline V lookup: CDR1 SNHLY, CDR2 FYNNEI. Trimming shortened V by 9 bases and J by 5 bases, and 13 bases separated the two germline ends. Full variable domain (outside the CDR3, taken from reference TRBV2 and TRBJ1-2): EPEVTQTPSHQVTQMGQEVILRCVPISNHLYFYWYRQILGQKVEFLVSFYNNEISEKSEIFDDQFSVERPDGSNFTLKIRSTKLEDSAMYFCASVATVYGYTFGSGTRLTVV.

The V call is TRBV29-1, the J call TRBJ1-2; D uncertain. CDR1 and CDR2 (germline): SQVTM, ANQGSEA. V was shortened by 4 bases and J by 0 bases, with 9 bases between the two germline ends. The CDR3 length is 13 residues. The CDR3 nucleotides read TGCAGCGTTGGGCCGGAGACTAACTATGGCTACACCTTC. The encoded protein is CSVGPETNYGYTF. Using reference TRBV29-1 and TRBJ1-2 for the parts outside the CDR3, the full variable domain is SAVISQKPSRDICQRGTSLTIQCQVDSQVTMMFWYRQQPGQSLTLIATANQGSEATYESGFVIDKFPISRPNLTFSTLTVSNMSPEDSSIYLCSVGPETNYGYTFGSGTRLTVV.

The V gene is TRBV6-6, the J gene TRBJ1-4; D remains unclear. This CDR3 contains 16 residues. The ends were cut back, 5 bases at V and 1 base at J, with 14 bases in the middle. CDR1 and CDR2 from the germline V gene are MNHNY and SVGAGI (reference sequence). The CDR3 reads CASSRAPERTNEKLFF. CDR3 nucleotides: TGTGCCAGCAGTAGGGCCCCGGAGAGAACTAATGAAAAACTGTTTTTT.

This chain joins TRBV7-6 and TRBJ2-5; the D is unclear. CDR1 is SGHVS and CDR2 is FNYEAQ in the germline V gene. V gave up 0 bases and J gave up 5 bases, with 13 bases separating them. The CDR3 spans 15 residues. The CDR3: CASSLAGNAEETQYF. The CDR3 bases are TGTGCCAGCAGCTTAGCGGGTAACGCGGAGGAGACCCAGTACTTC.

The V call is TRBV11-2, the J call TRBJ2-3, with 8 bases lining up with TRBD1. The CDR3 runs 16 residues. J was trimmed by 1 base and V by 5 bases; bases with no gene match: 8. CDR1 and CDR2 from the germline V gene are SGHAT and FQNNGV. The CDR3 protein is CASSPGRDRRTDTQYF. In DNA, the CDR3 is TGTGCCAGCAGCCCCGGCCGGGACAGGCGCACAGATACGCAGTATTTT.

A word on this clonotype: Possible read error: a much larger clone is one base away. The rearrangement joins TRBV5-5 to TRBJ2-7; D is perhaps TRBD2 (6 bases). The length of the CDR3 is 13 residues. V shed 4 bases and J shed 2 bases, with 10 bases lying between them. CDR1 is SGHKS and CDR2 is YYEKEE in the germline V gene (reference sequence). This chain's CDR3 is CASSTGVTYEQYF. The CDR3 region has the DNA TGTGCCAGCAGCACGGGGGTTACCTACGAGCAGTACTTC.

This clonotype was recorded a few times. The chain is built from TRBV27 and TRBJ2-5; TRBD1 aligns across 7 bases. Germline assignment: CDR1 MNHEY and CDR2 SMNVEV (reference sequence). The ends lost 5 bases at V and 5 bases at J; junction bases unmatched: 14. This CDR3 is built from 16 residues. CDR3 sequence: CASSPVPGQRVETQYF. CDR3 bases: TGTGCCAGCAGTCCAGTACCGGGACAGAGGGTGGAGACCCAGTACTTC.

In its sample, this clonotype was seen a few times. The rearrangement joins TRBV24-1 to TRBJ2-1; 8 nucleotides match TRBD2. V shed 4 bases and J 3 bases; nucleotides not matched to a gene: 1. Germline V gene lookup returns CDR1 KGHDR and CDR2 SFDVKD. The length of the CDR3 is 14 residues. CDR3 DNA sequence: TGTGCCACCAGTGAAGCGGGGGACTACAATGAGCAGTTCTTC. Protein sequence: CATSEAGDYNEQFF.

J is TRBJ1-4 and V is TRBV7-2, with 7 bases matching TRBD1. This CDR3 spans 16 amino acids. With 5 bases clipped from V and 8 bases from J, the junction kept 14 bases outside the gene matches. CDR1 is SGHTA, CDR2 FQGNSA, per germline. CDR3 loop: CASSPGQRVAWEKLFF. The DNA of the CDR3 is TGTGCCAGCAGCCCGGGACAGAGAGTGGCGTGGGAAAAACTGTTTTTT.

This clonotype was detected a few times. In DNA form, the CDR3 reads TGTGCCAGCAGCCTACAGCAGTCGGGACCCCAGTACTTC. Translating gives CASSLQQSGPQYF. J is TRBJ2-5 and V is TRBV27; D may correspond to TRBD1 or TRBD2 (5 bases each). This CDR3 region has 13 residues. The germline V gene encodes CDR1 MNHEY and CDR2 SMNVEV (reference sequence). V lost 6 bases to trimming and J lost 9 bases, with 17 bases between them.

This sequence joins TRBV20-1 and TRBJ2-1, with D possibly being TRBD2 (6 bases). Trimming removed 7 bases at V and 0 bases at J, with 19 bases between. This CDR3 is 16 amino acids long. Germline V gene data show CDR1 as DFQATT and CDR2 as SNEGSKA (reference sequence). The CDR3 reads CSGGLVVRGSYNEQFF. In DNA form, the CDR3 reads TGCAGTGGGGGCTTAGTAGTGCGGGGCTCCTACAATGAGCAGTTCTTC.

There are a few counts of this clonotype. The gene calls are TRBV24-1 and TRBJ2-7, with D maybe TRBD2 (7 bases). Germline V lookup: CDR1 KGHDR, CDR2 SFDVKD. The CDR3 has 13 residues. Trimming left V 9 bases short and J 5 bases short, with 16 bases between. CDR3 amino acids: CATSGGVKDEQYV. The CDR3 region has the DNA TGTGCCACCTCGGGGGGCGTTAAAGACGAGCAGTACGTC.